A single sample is the source of the 20 T cell receptor beta chains below, sequenced in a study of blood T cell repertoires in COVID-19. Generated by immunoSEQ multiplex PCR, the TCRdb table keeps only in-frame clones and is missing some. This sample yields more than 55,000 clones, of which around 89% are seen a single time; more than 15% belongs to the top ten. Sequenced: peripheral blood. Every receptor here comes from a woman aged 55-69 years with COVID-19, enrolled during active disease.

The rearrangement links TRBV19 to TRBJ1-3, with D unresolved. The CDR3 extends over 16 amino acids. Germline V lookup: CDR1 LNHDA, CDR2 SQIVND (reference sequence). Deletions cut 7 bases from V and 0 bases from J, with 16 bases between. The CDR3 DNA reads as TGTGCCAGTAATGCGTTTTTACGGGACTCTGGAAACACCATATATTTT. Translation gives CASNAFLRDSGNTIYF.

The chain is built from TRBV11-2 and TRBJ2-5; 9 nucleotides align to TRBD1. The CDR3 consists of 14 residues. Per the germline V gene, CDR1 is SGHAT and CDR2 is FQNNGV. V was pared by 4 bases and J by 3 bases, with 3 bases of the junction left unmatched. The CDR3 sequence is CASSSWTGEETQYF. As DNA, the CDR3 is TGTGCCAGCAGCTCCTGGACAGGGGAAGAGACCCAGTACTTC. Full variable domain (missing parts from reference TRBV11-2 and TRBJ2-5): EAGVAQSPRYKIIEKRQSVAFWCNPISGHATLYWYQQILGQGPKLLIQFQNNGVVDDSQLPKDRFSAERLKGVDSTLKIQPAKLEDSAVYLCASSSWTGEETQYFGPGTRLLVL.

The J gene is TRBJ1-1, the V gene TRBV7-9, with 9 bases fitting TRBD1. V dropped 4 bases and J dropped 1; count of bases not matched to a gene: 1. The CDR3 totals 14 residues. Germline V gene data show CDR1 as SEHNR and CDR2 as FQNEAQ (reference sequence). The CDR3 here is CASSWGQGNTEAFF. The DNA for the CDR3 is TGTGCCAGCAGCTGGGGACAGGGGAACACTGAAGCTTTCTTT.

This clone was found once. The chain couples TRBV28 to TRBJ1-2, with no clear D. Trimming cost V 6 bases and J 7 bases, with 24 bases left between them. CDR1 MDHEN and CDR2 SYDVKM come from the germline V gene. The CDR3 is made up of 16 amino acids. The CDR3 region is CASRQNGRWGSGGYTF. The DNA for the CDR3 is TGTGCCAGCAGGCAGAACGGGAGGTGGGGTTCGGGTGGCTACACCTTC.

This clone appeared a few times. The CDR3: CASRMGPVNTEAFF. As DNA, the CDR3 is TGTGCCAGCAGAATGGGGCCAGTTAACACTGAAGCTTTCTTT. This chain uses TRBV28 with TRBJ1-1; a possible D gene is TRBD1 (5 bases). The CDR3 is made up of 14 amino acids. V lost 6 bases, J lost 2 bases, and 13 bases lay in between. Germline-derived CDR1 and CDR2 are MDHEN and SYDVKM.

This chain joins TRBV15 and TRBJ2-7, with TRBD1 identical over 10 bases. V was clipped by 1 base and J by 3 bases; unmatched bases: 3. There are 15 residues in the CDR3. CDR1 and CDR2 from the germline V gene are LNHNV and YYDKDF (reference sequence). CDR3 nucleotide sequence: TGTGCCACCAGCAGAGGGACAGGGGGAATCTACGAGCAGTACTTC. Encoded protein: CATSRGTGGIYEQYF.

This rearrangement joins TRBV30 to TRBJ1-2; TRBD1 is a possible D gene (5 bases). V lost 5 bases and J 4 bases, leaving 5 bases between the germline ends. CDR1 is GTSNPN, CDR2 SVGIG, per germline (reference sequence). The CDR3 totals 10 residues. The CDR3 loop reads CAWGAYGYTF. CDR3 nucleotides: TGTGCCTGGGGGGCCTATGGCTACACCTTC.

J is TRBJ1-4 and V is TRBV4-2; the D gene is possibly TRBD1 (6 bases). The germline V and J ends were trimmed by 3 bases and 8 bases, with 19 bases remaining between them. The CDR3 extends over 16 amino acids. Germline CDR1 reads LGHNA; CDR2 reads YNFKEQ. CDR3 residues: CASSQGALGQREKLFF. The CDR3 nucleotides read TGTGCCAGCAGCCAGGGGGCCTTGGGTCAAAGGGAAAAACTGTTTTTT.

This sequence joins TRBV19 and TRBJ2-2, with 7 bases lining up with TRBD1. Trimming removed 2 bases from V and 0 bases from J; junction bases left unmatched: 3. Germline V gene lookup returns CDR1 LNHDA and CDR2 SQIVND (reference sequence). The CDR3 contains 16 residues. This chain's CDR3 is CASSISGTANTGELFF. The CDR3 DNA is TGTGCCAGTAGTATATCAGGGACAGCGAACACCGGGGAGCTGTTTTTT.

This chain connects TRBV9 to TRBJ1-3, with TRBD1 matching 7 bases. V lost 0 bases and J lost 4; bases outside the gene matches: 4. From germline, CDR1 is SGDLS and CDR2 YYNGEE. The CDR3 runs to 15 residues. Written as DNA, the CDR3 is TGTGCCAGCAGCGTAGAACAGGGGACAGGAAACACCATATATTTT. Protein product: CASSVEQGTGNTIYF.

V usage is TRBV9 and J usage is TRBJ2-1, with TRBD2 identical over 8 bases. V dropped 3 bases and J dropped 3; count of bases not matched to a gene: 5. This CDR3 region has 15 residues. CDR1 is SGDLS and CDR2 is YYNGEE in the germline V gene. CDR3 loop: CASSGSGTIYNEQFF. In DNA, the CDR3 is TGTGCCAGCAGCGGTAGCGGGACGATCTACAATGAGCAGTTCTTC.

The J gene is TRBJ1-6, the V gene TRBV7-9; 7 positions agree with TRBD1. The CDR3 length is 14 residues. The V gene's germline CDR1 is SEHNR and CDR2 FQNEAQ (reference sequence). The junction had 7 bases not matched to a gene; V was cut back by 5 bases and J by 9 bases. The CDR3 DNA follows: TGTGCCAGCAGCCCCGGGACAGAAATTTCACCCCTCCACTTT. Translated: CASSPGTEISPLHF.

The chain employs TRBV6-5 and TRBJ1-1; 7 positions agree with TRBD1. V lost 6 bases to trimming and J lost 7 bases; unmatched junction nucleotides: 8. Germline CDR1 and CDR2: MNHEY and SVGAGI. This CDR3 region has 13 residues. The chain's CDR3 is CASRTWQGVEAFF. The CDR3 DNA follows: TGTGCCAGCAGAACCTGGCAGGGGGTTGAAGCTTTCTTT.

The gene calls are TRBV12-5 and TRBJ1-1; 10 positions match TRBD1. V was pared by 3 bases and J by 0 bases, with 13 bases of the junction left unmatched. This CDR3 has 19 residues. The V gene's germline CDR1 is LGHNT and CDR2 FRNRAP. The CDR3 loop is CASGFSVPGQGWLNTEAFF. Here the CDR3 DNA reads TGTGCTAGTGGTTTCTCCGTCCCGGGACAGGGGTGGCTGAACACTGAAGCTTTCTTT.

As DNA, the CDR3 is TGTGCCAGCAGCTTAAGGAGCGGGATAGGAGAGACCCAGTACTTC. Translation: CASSLRSGIGETQYF. The J gene is TRBJ2-5, the V gene TRBV11-3; 7 bases map to TRBD2. The trim removed 2 bases at V and 4 bases at J, leaving 7 bases unmatched. The germline V gene encodes CDR1 SGHNT and CDR2 YENEEA. The CDR3 totals 15 residues.

This clone was detected once. The V call is TRBV6-2 or TRBV6-3, the J call TRBJ1-5; 9 bases line up with TRBD1. Germline CDR1 MNHEY, CDR2 SVGEGT. This CDR3 is 19 amino acids long. The junction had 11 bases not matched to a gene; V was cut back by 2 bases and J by 0 bases. The CDR3 DNA reads as TGTGCCAGCAGTTACGTACGGACAGGGGTGCATCCTAGCAATCAGCCCCAGCATTTT. Translation gives CASSYVRTGVHPSNQPQHF.

The V call is TRBV10-3, the J call TRBJ1-1; TRBD1 matches at 8 bases. Germline-derived CDR1 and CDR2 are ENHRY and SYGVKD. With V trimmed by 2 bases and J by 1 base, 3 bases remained unmatched. The CDR3 runs 15 residues. The CDR3 region has the DNA TGTGCCATCAGTGAGCCGGGACAGGAGAACACTGAAGCTTTCTTT. The encoded protein is CAISEPGQENTEAFF.

The CDR3 loop is CASSVGGSGLMEQYF. The CDR3 bases are TGTGCCAGCAGCGTAGGCGGCAGCGGCCTGATGGAGCAGTACTTC. The chain couples TRBV9 to TRBJ2-7, with D possibly TRBD2 on 5 matching bases. Germline-derived CDR1 and CDR2 are SGDLS and YYNGEE. This CDR3 has 15 amino acids. V lost 0 bases, J lost 7 bases, and 17 bases lay in between.

J is TRBJ1-4 and V is TRBV3-1 (or the pseudogene TRBV3-2), with D tentatively TRBD1 (5 bases). The germline CDR1 and CDR2 sequences are LGHDT and YNNKEL (reference sequence). The CDR3 sequence is 17 residues long. V was clipped by 4 bases and J by 2 bases, with 17 bases between them. CDR3 in DNA: TGTGCCAGCAGCCTAAGACAGCTAGTCCCGACTAATGAAAAACTGTTTTTT. This translates into CASSLRQLVPTNEKLFF.

The V call is TRBV19, the J call TRBJ2-7; 10 bases line up with TRBD2. CDR1 LNHDA and CDR2 SQIVND come from the germline V gene (reference sequence). CDR3 length: 14 amino acids. The V segment lost 8 bases and the J segment 7 bases; nucleotides outside the gene matches: 11. The CDR3 here is CASGWGTSVGEQYF. Here the CDR3 DNA reads TGTGCCAGTGGCTGGGGGACTAGCGTGGGGGAGCAGTACTTC.